These 31 T cell receptor beta chains came from one sample sequenced in a study of identical twins. MiXCR, run by TCRdb on the 5' RACE reads, gives a single entry per CDR3 protein. The profile shows approximately 220,000 distinct CDR3 sequences, 6% to 9% of them singletons. Separately, the same data were catalogued under a study of yellow fever vaccine responses in identical twins.

The sequencing sample was made of memory (CD45RO+) T cells sorted from blood. The receptors come from a woman aged 18-29 years in good health.

Concerning this clonotype: A clone one base away is much larger, so this may be a read error. The chain carries TRBV20-1 and TRBJ2-1, with no clear D. The CDR3 covers 15 residues. CDR1 is DFQATT and CDR2 is SNEGSKA in the germline V gene (reference sequence). This CDR3 reads CSARAIAVAYNAQFF. Here the CDR3 DNA reads TGCAGTGCTAGAGCCATAGCCGTCGCCTACAATGCGCAGTTCTTC.

At least ten counts were recorded for this clonotype. The chain uses TRBV10-1 and TRBJ2-3; D ambiguous. The CDR3 runs 13 residues. V dropped 0 bases and J dropped 6 bases, with 7 bases sitting between them. Germline CDR1 and CDR2: WNHNN and SYGVQD (reference sequence). CDR3 in amino acids: CASSESGRDTQYF. DNA for the CDR3: TGCGCCAGCAGTGAGTCAGGGCGGGATACGCAGTATTTT.

V is TRBV6-4 and J is TRBJ2-2; 9 nucleotides line up with TRBD2. Germline trimming cut 8 bases from V and 2 bases from J; bases unmatched to any gene: 21. Germline CDR1 is MRHNA and CDR2 is SNTAGT. The CDR3 contains 20 residues. The CDR3 loop reads CASLDPGPGRLAVNTGELFF. As DNA, the CDR3 is TGTGCCAGCCTTGACCCCGGGCCAGGAAGACTAGCGGTTAACACCGGGGAGCTGTTTTTT.

The rearrangement joins TRBV9 to TRBJ2-5; D gene ambiguous. V lost 0 bases to trimming and J lost 1 base, with 7 bases between them. This CDR3 comprises 14 residues. The germline V gene encodes CDR1 SGDLS and CDR2 YYNGEE. Here the CDR3 DNA reads TGTGCCAGCAGCGTAGGTCTAATCCAAGAGACCCAGTACTTC. It specifies CASSVGLIQETQYF.

A few counts support this clonotype. V usage is TRBV2 and J usage is TRBJ1-5; tentatively, D is TRBD1 (5 bases). Trimming took off 7 bases at V and 6 bases at J, with 13 bases between the two ends. There are 13 residues in the CDR3. CDR1 is SNHLY, CDR2 FYNNEI, per germline. The CDR3 here is CASNGGVGQPQHF. The CDR3 DNA reads as TGTGCCAGCAATGGAGGGGTGGGTCAGCCCCAGCATTTT.

This clonotype appeared a few times. The CDR3 sequence: CSAKGLVRTSIQETQYF. DNA for the CDR3: TGCAGTGCTAAGGGCCTCGTCCGGACTAGCATCCAAGAGACCCAGTACTTC. The chain carries TRBV20-1 and TRBJ2-5, with 8 positions matching TRBD2. The CDR3 has 17 residues. V dropped 4 bases and J dropped 1; count of bases not matched to a gene: 14. Germline CDR1 and CDR2: DFQATT and SNEGSKA (reference sequence).

This clonotype occurred a few times. The CDR3 DNA is TGTGCCAGCAGCCACCCCAAGGATGGCTACACCTTC. Translated, it gives CASSHPKDGYTF. J is TRBJ1-2 and V is TRBV3-1; D call uncertain. V shed 3 bases and J shed 6 bases, with 8 bases lying between them. The germline CDR1 and CDR2 sequences are LGHDT and YNNKEL (reference sequence). The CDR3 spans 12 residues.

In this sample, this clonotype turned up many times. V is TRBV27 and J is TRBJ1-5; D possibly corresponds to TRBD1 (5 bases). Germline CDR1 and CDR2: MNHEY and SMNVEV (reference sequence). Between the trimmed V and J ends, which lost 2 bases and 2 bases, there was a span of 16 bases. The CDR3 has 17 residues. The DNA for the CDR3 is TGTGCCAGCAGTTTAAGCTGGGGACTTTCGGGCAATCAGCCCCAGCATTTT. Translated, it gives CASSLSWGLSGNQPQHF.

V gene TRBV7-9 combines with J gene TRBJ2-5, with 8 nucleotides matching TRBD1. Germline CDR1 is SEHNR and CDR2 is FQNEAQ (reference sequence). J gave up 4 bases and V 5 bases, and 12 bases lay outside the gene matches. The CDR3 is 16 amino acids. This chain's CDR3 is CASSPWRTGKGETQYF. The CDR3 nucleotides read TGTGCCAGCAGCCCCTGGAGGACAGGGAAGGGAGAGACCCAGTACTTC.

The chain carries TRBV20-1 and TRBJ2-7, with no clear D. CDR1 and CDR2 (germline): DFQATT, SNEGSKA (reference sequence). The CDR3 length is 15 residues. V lost 0 bases and J 2 bases, leaving 14 bases between the germline ends. The CDR3 region is CSARDRAYSPYEQYF. In DNA form, the CDR3 reads TGCAGTGCTAGAGATCGGGCCTATTCACCCTACGAGCAGTACTTC.

The chain combines TRBV12-3 or TRBV12-4 with TRBJ2-2; 11 positions match TRBD1. The CDR3 consists of 17 residues. Trimming removed 4 bases from V and 1 base from J; junction bases left unmatched: 5. The CDR3 protein is CASSSGQGELNTGELFF. CDR3 DNA: TGTGCCAGCAGTTCGGGACAGGGGGAATTGAACACCGGGGAGCTGTTTTTT.

There are a few counts of this clonotype. The rearrangement links TRBV11-2 to TRBJ2-5; TRBD1 might be the D (6 bases). The germline V gene encodes CDR1 SGHAT and CDR2 FQNNGV. Trimming stripped 0 bases from V and 6 bases from J, with 11 bases between. The CDR3 has 14 amino acids. The CDR3 bases are TGTGCCAGCAGCTTAGAAACAGGGCCAAAGACCCAGTACTTC. This encodes CASSLETGPKTQYF.

Many counts were recorded for this clonotype. The chain links TRBV20-1 to TRBJ2-7, with D unresolved. Germline lookup yields CDR1 DFQATT and CDR2 SNEGSKA (reference sequence). CDR3 length equals 10 residues. Trimming took 5 bases from V and 6 from J, leaving 8 bases between them. The CDR3 here is CSAQDFEQYF. CDR3 in DNA: TGCAGTGCTCAGGATTTCGAGCAGTACTTC.

This clonotype was recorded at least ten times. The V gene is TRBV2, the J gene TRBJ2-7; no definite D call. This CDR3 comprises 10 residues. Germline V gene lookup returns CDR1 SNHLY and CDR2 FYNNEI. Trimming took off 3 bases at V and 4 bases at J, with 1 base between the two ends. The chain's CDR3 is CASSDYEQYF. Here the CDR3 DNA reads TGTGCCAGCAGTGATTACGAGCAGTACTTC.

V and J are TRBV5-1 and TRBJ2-6, with D perhaps assigned TRBD1 or TRBD2 (5 bases each). CDR3 length: 16 amino acids. CDR1 and CDR2 (germline): SGHRS, YFSETQ. V lost 3 bases and J 2 bases, leaving 12 bases between the germline ends. CDR3 nucleotide sequence: TGCGCCAGCAGCTACGATTGGGGGACTGGGGCCAACGTCCTGACTTTC. Its translation is CASSYDWGTGANVLTF.

This clonotype has ten or more counts. This chain joins TRBV3-1 and TRBJ1-1, with D possibly TRBD1 on 5 matching bases. V lost 7 bases, J lost 3 bases, and 18 bases lay in between. Germline V gene sequence: CDR1 LGHDT, CDR2 YNNKEL (reference sequence). This CDR3 is 15 amino acids long. CDR3 amino acids: CASNLGGSRDTEAFF. As DNA, the CDR3 is TGTGCCAGCAACCTGGGGGGTAGTAGGGACACTGAAGCTTTCTTT.

This clonotype was counted a few times. The chain links TRBV19 to TRBJ2-1; D may correspond to TRBD1 or TRBD2 (5 bases each). V dropped 3 bases and J dropped 7 bases, with 16 bases sitting between them. CDR3 size: 15 residues. Germline-derived CDR1 and CDR2 are LNHDA and SQIVND (reference sequence). The CDR3 is CASSIGDLLRNEQFF. CDR3 DNA sequence: TGTGCCAGTAGTATTGGGGACCTACTAAGGAATGAGCAGTTCTTC.

This clonotype appeared many times. V gene TRBV5-1 combines with J gene TRBJ2-3; 8 bases align to TRBD2. The CDR3 runs 16 residues. Trimming cost V 4 bases and J 3 bases; bases outside gene matches: 10. Germline-derived CDR1 and CDR2 are SGHRS and YFSETQ. Written as DNA, the CDR3 is TGCGCCAGCAGCATAAGGACTAGCTGGGCGACAGATACGCAGTATTTT. Translation: CASSIRTSWATDTQYF.

This clonotype was observed at least ten times. The V call is TRBV20-1, the J call TRBJ2-5, with TRBD2 identical over 13 bases. Germline CDR1 DFQATT, CDR2 SNEGSKA (reference sequence). The CDR3 is 15 residues long. Unmatched junction bases numbered 5, after V lost 4 bases and J lost 3 bases. CDR3 protein: CSAILLAGGKETQYF. CDR3 nucleotide sequence: TGCAGTGCTATCCTACTAGCGGGGGGGAAAGAGACCCAGTACTTC.

This clonotype was counted a few times. V usage is TRBV7-2 and J usage is TRBJ1-6; possible D gene TRBD1, 6 bases. The CDR3 has 11 amino acids. CDR1 SGHTA and CDR2 FQGNSA come from the germline V gene. Trimming left V 5 bases short and J 10 bases short, with 6 bases between. The DNA for the CDR3 is TGTGCCAGCAGCCAGGGGTCACCCCTCCACTTT. It encodes CASSQGSPLHF.

This clonotype was observed at least ten times. The V gene is TRBV11-2, the J gene TRBJ2-1, with TRBD1 matching 10 bases. Trimming at V came to 5 bases and at J to 8 bases, leaving 12 bases not matched to a gene. Germline CDR1 and CDR2: SGHAT and FQNNGV. The CDR3 runs 16 residues. This chain's CDR3 is CASSTPGQGILDEQFF. CDR3 nucleotides: TGTGCCAGCAGCACACCGGGACAGGGGATTTTGGATGAGCAGTTCTTC.

V is TRBV5-1 and J is TRBJ2-3; 10 bases agree with TRBD2. The germline CDR1 and CDR2 sequences are SGHRS and YFSETQ. V was pared by 4 bases and J by 8 bases, with 7 bases of the junction left unmatched. This CDR3 is built from 14 residues. Here the CDR3 reads CASSPVPSGSTQYF. In nucleotides, the CDR3 is TGCGCCAGCAGCCCGGTCCCTAGCGGGAGTACGCAGTATTTT.

This clonotype was picked up many times. The V call is TRBV5-1, the J call TRBJ2-7; D perhaps matches TRBD1 (5 bases). The CDR3 covers 16 residues. Germline CDR1 reads SGHRS; CDR2 reads YFSETQ. V dropped 2 bases and J dropped 2 bases, with 17 bases sitting between them. This CDR3 is CASSFFAGNRPYEQYF. CDR3 coding DNA: TGCGCCAGCAGCTTTTTTGCAGGGAATCGCCCCTACGAGCAGTACTTC.

The rearrangement links TRBV2 to TRBJ2-7, with 7 bases lining up with TRBD1. CDR3 size: 14 residues. CDR1 SNHLY and CDR2 FYNNEI come from the germline V gene. The trim removed 6 bases at V and 5 bases at J, leaving 10 bases unmatched. CDR3 protein: CASREQGSADEQYF. The CDR3 bases are TGTGCCAGCAGAGAACAGGGGTCGGCGGACGAGCAGTACTTC.

This clonotype was recorded a few times. This chain joins TRBV11-2 and TRBJ2-2; TRBD2 matches at 10 bases. Germline V gives CDR1 SGHAT, CDR2 FQNNGV. V was pared by 2 bases and J by 6 bases, with 3 bases of the junction left unmatched. The CDR3 is made up of 15 amino acids. This chain's CDR3 is CASSLRLAGSGELFF. The CDR3 nucleotides read TGTGCCAGCAGCTTAAGACTAGCGGGTTCCGGGGAGCTGTTTTTT.

In this sample, this clonotype turned up a few times. The CDR3 spells CASSPPGQALHGYTF. CDR3 sequence (DNA): TGTGCCAGCTCACCTCCGGGACAGGCCCTCCATGGCTACACCTTC. V usage is TRBV18 and J usage is TRBJ1-2, with TRBD1 matching 8 bases. V gave up 3 bases and J gave up 6 bases; unmatched junction bases: 9. The CDR3 has 15 residues. CDR1 is KGHSH and CDR2 is LQKENI in the germline V gene.

This chain joins TRBV2 and TRBJ2-2, with 8 bases that match TRBD1. In germline, CDR1 is SNHLY, CDR2 FYNNEI. V trimming: 6 bases; J trimming: 3 bases; junction bases outside the gene matches: 9. This CDR3 has 16 residues. The CDR3 nucleotides are TGTGCCAGCAGGAAACTGGACAGGGTGGACACCGGGGAGCTGTTTTTT. Its translation: CASRKLDRVDTGELFF.

This clonotype has a count of ten or more. The chain carries TRBV7-9 and TRBJ2-3; D call uncertain. Germline CDR1 and CDR2: SEHNR and FQNEAQ (reference sequence). V dropped 2 bases and J dropped 2 bases, with 2 bases sitting between them. The CDR3 is 12 amino acids. The DNA for the CDR3 is TGTGCCAGCAGCTTACCCACAGATACGCAGTATTTT. Encoded protein: CASSLPTDTQYF.

This clonotype was detected only a few times. V usage is TRBV11-2 and J usage is TRBJ2-5; 13 bases align to TRBD2. V lost 1 base to trimming and J lost 2 bases; unmatched junction nucleotides: 7. The CDR3 sequence is 18 residues long. The V gene's germline CDR1 is SGHAT and CDR2 FQNNGV. This CDR3 reads CASSLGLAGGLAQETQYF. CDR3 coding DNA: TGTGCCAGCAGCTTAGGACTAGCGGGGGGCCTTGCGCAAGAGACCCAGTACTTC.

Many counts were recorded for this clonotype. V and J are TRBV7-9 and TRBJ1-1, with TRBD1 as a possible D gene (5 bases). CDR1 and CDR2 from the germline V gene are SEHNR and FQNEAQ (reference sequence). The length of the CDR3 is 13 residues. V was pared by 5 bases and J by 2 bases, with 9 bases between. The DNA of the CDR3 is TGTGCCAGCAGCCGCAGGGAAAACACTGAAGCTTTCTTT. Translation: CASSRRENTEAFF.

The table lists this clonotype with a few counts. Relative to the germline gene, one junction end is altered; a read error may explain this. This chain uses TRBV12-3 or TRBV12-4 with TRBJ2-2; D tentatively reads TRBD1 or TRBD2 (5 bases each). The CDR3 consists of 18 residues. The CDR3 bases are TGTGCCATCAGTTTAGTCTCCGGGACCGGCGCGAACACCGGGGAGCTGTTTTTT. Its translation is CAISLVSGTGANTGELFF.